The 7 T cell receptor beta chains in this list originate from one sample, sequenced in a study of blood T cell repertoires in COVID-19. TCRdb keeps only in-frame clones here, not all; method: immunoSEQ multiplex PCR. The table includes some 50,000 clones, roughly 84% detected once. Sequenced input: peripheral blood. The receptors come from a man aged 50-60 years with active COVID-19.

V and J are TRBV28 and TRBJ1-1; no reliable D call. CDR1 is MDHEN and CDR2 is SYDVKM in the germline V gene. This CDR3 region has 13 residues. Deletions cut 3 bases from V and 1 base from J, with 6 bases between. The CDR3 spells CASSFRRNTEAFF. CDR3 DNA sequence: TGTGCCAGCAGTTTCAGGCGGAACACTGAAGCTTTCTTT.

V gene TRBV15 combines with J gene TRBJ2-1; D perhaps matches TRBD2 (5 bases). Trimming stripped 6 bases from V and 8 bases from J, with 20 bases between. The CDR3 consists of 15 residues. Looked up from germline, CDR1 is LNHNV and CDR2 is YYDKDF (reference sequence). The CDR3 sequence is CATRGAVPGVDEQFF. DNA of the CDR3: TGTGCCACCAGGGGAGCGGTCCCTGGAGTCGATGAGCAGTTCTTC.

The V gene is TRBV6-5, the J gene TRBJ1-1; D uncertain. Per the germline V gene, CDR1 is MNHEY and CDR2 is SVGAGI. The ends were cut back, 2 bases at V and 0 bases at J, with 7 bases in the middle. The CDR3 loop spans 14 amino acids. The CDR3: CASSYNRMNTEAFF. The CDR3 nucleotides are TGTGCCAGCAGTTACAACAGAATGAACACTGAAGCTTTCTTT.

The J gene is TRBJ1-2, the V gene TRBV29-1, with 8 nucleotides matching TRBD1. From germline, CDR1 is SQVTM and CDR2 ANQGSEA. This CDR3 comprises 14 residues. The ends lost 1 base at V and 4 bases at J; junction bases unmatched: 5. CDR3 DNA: TGCAGCGTTGAAGTTCCGGGACAGGTCTATGGCTACACCTTC. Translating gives CSVEVPGQVYGYTF.

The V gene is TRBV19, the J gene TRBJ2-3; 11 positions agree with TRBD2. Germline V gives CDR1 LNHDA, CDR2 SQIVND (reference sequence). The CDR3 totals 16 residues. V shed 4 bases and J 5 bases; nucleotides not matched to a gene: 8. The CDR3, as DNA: TGTGCCAGTAGTAATATAGCGGGAGGGCCGGTAGATACGCAGTATTTT. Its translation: CASSNIAGGPVDTQYF.

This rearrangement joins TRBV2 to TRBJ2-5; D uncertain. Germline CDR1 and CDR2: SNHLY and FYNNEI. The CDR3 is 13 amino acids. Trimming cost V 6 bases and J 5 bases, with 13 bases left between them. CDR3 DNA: TGTGCCAGCAGGAGGTTAGTCACGGAGACCCAGTACTTC. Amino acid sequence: CASRRLVTETQYF.

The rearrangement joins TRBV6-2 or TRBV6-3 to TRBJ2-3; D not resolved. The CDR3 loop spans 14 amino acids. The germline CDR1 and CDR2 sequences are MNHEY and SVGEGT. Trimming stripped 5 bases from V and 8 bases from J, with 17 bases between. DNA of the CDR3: TGTGCCAGCAGTAAGGAGCAAGAGCTGAGTACGCAGTATTTT. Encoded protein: CASSKEQELSTQYF.